This TCR beta chain was identified in a study of blood T cell repertoires in COVID-19. For the study at large: Specimens from acute and convalescent COVID-19 originated in the United States, Italy and Spain. From T cells, B-cell-depleted T cells, or PBMCs came the material, which was cDNA or gDNA.

Germline CDR1 and CDR2: MGHRA and YSYEKL. V dropped 0 bases and J dropped 4; count of bases not matched to a gene: 15. The length of the CDR3 is 19 residues. Original processing notes: Estimates of nucleated cell counts were drawn from the amplification of reference gene primers. TCRdb keeps only in-frame clones here, not all; method: immunoSEQ multiplex PCR. The V and J calls and clone size are taken from that table; D and trimming were inferred from the DNA. The table lists about 15,000 clones, 80% to 85% of them singletons. The chain combines TRBV4-1 with TRBJ1-2; 9 nucleotides line up with TRBD1. This TCR derives from a human donor in a cohort sampled during active COVID-19. The sequenced sample was peripheral blood. CDR3 sequence reads: CASSQDKAPGTGMSYGYTF. CDR3 nucleotides: TGCGCCAGCAGCCAAGATAAAGCCCCCGGGACAGGGATGTCCTATGGCTACACCTTC.